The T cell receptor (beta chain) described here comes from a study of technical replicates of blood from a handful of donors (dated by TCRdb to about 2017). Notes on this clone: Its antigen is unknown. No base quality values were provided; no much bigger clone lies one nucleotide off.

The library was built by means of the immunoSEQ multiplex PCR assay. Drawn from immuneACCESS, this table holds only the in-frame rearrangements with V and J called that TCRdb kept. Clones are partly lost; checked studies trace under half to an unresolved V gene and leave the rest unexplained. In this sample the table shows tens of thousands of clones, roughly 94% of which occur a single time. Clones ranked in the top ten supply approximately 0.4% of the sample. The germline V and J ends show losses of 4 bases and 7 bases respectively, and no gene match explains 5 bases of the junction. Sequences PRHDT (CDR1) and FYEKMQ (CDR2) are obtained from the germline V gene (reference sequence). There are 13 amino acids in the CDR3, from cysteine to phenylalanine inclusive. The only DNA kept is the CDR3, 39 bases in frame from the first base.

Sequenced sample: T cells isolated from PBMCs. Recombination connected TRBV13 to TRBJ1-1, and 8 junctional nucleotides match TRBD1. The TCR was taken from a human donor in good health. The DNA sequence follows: TGTGCCAGCAGCTATCCGGACAGGGATGAAGCTTTCTTT. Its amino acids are CASSYPDRDEAFF.